Here is one T cell receptor beta chain with its context. These data originate in a study of blood T cells in healthy people across ages. The use of a sample-barcoded 5' primer and a J-beta primer mix characterized a second PCR of 7 to 11 cycles. TCRdb redid the calling of the 5' RACE reads with MiXCR, one entry per CDR3 protein. The repertoire has some 900,000 distinct CDR3 sequences, about 28% of them found once; the top ten carry around 16%. V was cut by 5 bases and J by 6 bases, with 14 bases left in between. This CDR3 contains 14 residues. V is TRBV12-3 or TRBV12-4 and J is TRBJ2-1; D is perhaps TRBD1 (6 bases). This sequence was found in an elderly woman in good health. What was sequenced was blood. The CDR3 DNA is TGTGCCAGCAGTGGGGACATAAAACCCAATGAGCAGTTCTTC. Protein: CASSGDIKPNEQFF.